This is a list of T cell receptor beta chains from one sample in a study of T cells in Graves' hyperthyroidism and ophthalmopathy. TCRdb re-derived calls from the multiplex PCR reads in MiXCR, one entry per CDR3 protein. The table includes 300,000 to 350,000 distinct CDR3 sequences, 20% to 25% detected once. The sequencing sample was made of blood. The receptor source for this set is a woman aged 45-60 years with Graves' hyperthyroidism. Each CDR3 is given with its conserved first and last residue. D genes are given only for firm matches. Some rows mark clone size as missing; the rest say once, few, many or name a class of expanded clone.

D gene | J gene | clone size | V gene | CDR3 DNA | CDR3 protein
- | TRBJ2-5 | few | TRBV11-3 | TGTGCCAGCAGCTTAGGCGGGACAGACAGCCAAGAGACCCAGTACTTC | CASSLGGTDSQETQYF
- | TRBJ1-1 | - | TRBV11-2 | TGTGCCAGCAGCTTAGGGGAAATGGGGACTGAAGCTTTCTTT | CASSLGEMGTEAFF
TRBD1 | TRBJ1-5 | - | TRBV29-1 | TGCAGCCCAGGGACAGCCAATCAGCCCCAGCATTTT | CSPGTANQPQHF
- | TRBJ2-1 | - | TRBV28 | TGTGCCAGCCAAAAGGCCGGGACAACTTACAATGAGCAGTTCTTC | CASQKAGTTYNEQFF
TRBD1 | TRBJ2-3 | many | TRBV5-4 | TGTGCCAGCAGCTGGAGGTCGGGACAGAGCACAGATACGCAGTATTTT | CASSWRSGQSTDTQYF
- | TRBJ2-7 | few | TRBV6-1 | TGTGCCAGCGAACGGGCCAATTCCTACGAGCAGTACTTC | CASERANSYEQYF
TRBD1 | TRBJ1-6 | few | TRBV5-6 | TGTGCCAGCAGCACACAGGGGTATAATTCACCCCTCCACTTT | CASSTQGYNSPLHF
- | TRBJ2-3 | - | TRBV5-1 | TGCGCCAGCAGCCCATTAAATAGGGGATTCACAGATACGCAGTATTTT | CASSPLNRGFTDTQYF
- | TRBJ2-2 | many | TRBV7-9 | TGTGCCAGCAGCTTAGGGAAAGAAACCGGGGAGCTGTTTTTT | CASSLGKETGELFF
TRBD2 | TRBJ2-3 | - | TRBV13 | TGCGCCAGCAGCCCAGCGTCCGGGGGGGGCACAGATACGCAGTATTTT | CASSPASGGGTDTQYF
- | TRBJ1-1 | many | TRBV2 | TGTGCCAGCATCGGGGGCCGGAACACTGAAGCTTTCTTT | CASIGGRNTEAFF
TRBD1 | TRBJ1-1 | many | TRBV5-1 | TGCGCCAGCAGCCAAACGGGGACAGGGATGAACACTGAAGCTTTCTTT | CASSQTGTGMNTEAFF
TRBD1 | TRBJ2-3 | once | TRBV2 | TGTGCCAGCAGTGAAGCGACAGGGAGTACAGATACGCAGTATTTT | CASSEATGSTDTQYF
TRBD1 | TRBJ2-7 | - | TRBV7-9 | TGTGCCAGCAGCTATTCAGGAACCGGGACAGGTGGCGAGCAGTACTTC | CASSYSGTGTGGEQYF
- | TRBJ2-3 | once | TRBV29-1 | TGCAGCGTTTGGAGTCAGGAGAGCACAGATACGCAGTATTTT | CSVWSQESTDTQYF
- | TRBJ2-5 | many | TRBV19 | TGTGCCAGTAGTATAGCCAAGGATCACCGGCGAGAGACCCAGTACTTC | CASSIAKDHRRETQYF
- | TRBJ1-1 | many | TRBV30 | TGTGCCTGGTCCCAGATGATGGGGAACACTGAAGCTTTCTTT | CAWSQMMGNTEAFF
TRBD1 | TRBJ1-5 | - | TRBV28 | TGTGCCAGCACCCCCGGGACAGTAAATCAGCCCCAGCATTTT | CASTPGTVNQPQHF
- | TRBJ1-2 | many | TRBV6-1 | TGTGCCAGCAGTGGACGTACAGCTAACTATGGCTACACCTTC | CASSGRTANYGYTF
- | TRBJ2-2 | many | TRBV7-8 | TGTGCCAGCAGCCCAATCCACACAGCCAACGGGGAGCTGTTTTTT | CASSPIHTANGELFF
TRBD1 | TRBJ1-6 | - | TRBV10-3 | TGTGCCATCAGGGGGACAGGCCAAAATTCACCCCTCCACTTT | CAIRGTGQNSPLHF
TRBD2 | TRBJ2-7 | - | TRBV3-1 | TGTGCCAGCAGGCGTAGCGGGGGCCTCTACGAGCAGTACTTC | CASRRSGGLYEQYF
- | TRBJ2-3 | - | TRBV3-1 | TGTGCCAGCAGCCGGAGCGCCCCAGATACGCAGTATTTT | CASSRSAPDTQYF
TRBD1 | TRBJ2-1 | - | TRBV4-1 | TGCGCCAGCAGCCAAGATCGTTGGCAGGGGGTCTTCAATGAGCAGTTCTTC | CASSQDRWQGVFNEQFF
- | TRBJ1-5 | many | TRBV5-1 | TGCGCCAGCAGCTTGGCAGGCAGTGGCAATCAGCCCCAGCATTTT | CASSLAGSGNQPQHF
TRBD1 | TRBJ2-6 | many | TRBV12-3/TRBV12-4 | TGTGCCAGCAGTTACGGACAGGGGGACTCTGGGGCCAACGTCCTGACTTTC | CASSYGQGDSGANVLTF
- | TRBJ1-1 | - | TRBV28 | TGTGCCATGGGGGGCAAGGGGCACACTGAAGCTTTCTTT | CAMGGKGHTEAFF
TRBD2 | TRBJ2-1 | few | TRBV6-1 | TGTGCCAGCAGCTCCCAGCGGGGGCCATACAATGAGCAGTTCTTC | CASSSQRGPYNEQFF